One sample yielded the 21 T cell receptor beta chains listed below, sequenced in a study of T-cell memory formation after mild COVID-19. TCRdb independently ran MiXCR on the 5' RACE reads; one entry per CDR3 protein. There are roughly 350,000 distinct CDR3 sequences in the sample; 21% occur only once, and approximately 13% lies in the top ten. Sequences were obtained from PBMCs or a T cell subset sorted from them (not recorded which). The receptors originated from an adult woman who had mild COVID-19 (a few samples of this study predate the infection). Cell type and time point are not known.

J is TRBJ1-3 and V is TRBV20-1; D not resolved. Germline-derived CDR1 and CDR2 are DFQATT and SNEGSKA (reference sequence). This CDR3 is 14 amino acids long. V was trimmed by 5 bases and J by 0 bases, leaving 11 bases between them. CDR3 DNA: TGCAGTGCTCCGGACGTGAACTCTGGAAACACCATATATTTT. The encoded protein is CSAPDVNSGNTIYF.

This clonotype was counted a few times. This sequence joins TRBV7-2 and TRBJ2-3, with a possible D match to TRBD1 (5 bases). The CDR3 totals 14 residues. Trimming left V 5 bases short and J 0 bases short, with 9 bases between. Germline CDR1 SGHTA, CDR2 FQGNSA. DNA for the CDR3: TGTGCCAGCAGCCCCAGGGCAAGCACAGATACGCAGTATTTT. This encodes CASSPRASTDTQYF.

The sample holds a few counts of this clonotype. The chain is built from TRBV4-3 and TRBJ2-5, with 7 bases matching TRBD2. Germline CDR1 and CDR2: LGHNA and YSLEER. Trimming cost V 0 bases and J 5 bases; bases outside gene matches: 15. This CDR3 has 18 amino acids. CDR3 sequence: CASSQDSLVGGPQETQYF. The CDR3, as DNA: TGCGCCAGCAGCCAAGATAGCCTGGTGGGAGGGCCACAGGAGACCCAGTACTTC.

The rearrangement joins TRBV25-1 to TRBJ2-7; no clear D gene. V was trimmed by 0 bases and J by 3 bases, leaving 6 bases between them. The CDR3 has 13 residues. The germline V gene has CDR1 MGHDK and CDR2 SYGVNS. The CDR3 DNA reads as TGTGCCAGCAGTGAATACACATTCTACGAGCAGTACTTC. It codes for CASSEYTFYEQYF.

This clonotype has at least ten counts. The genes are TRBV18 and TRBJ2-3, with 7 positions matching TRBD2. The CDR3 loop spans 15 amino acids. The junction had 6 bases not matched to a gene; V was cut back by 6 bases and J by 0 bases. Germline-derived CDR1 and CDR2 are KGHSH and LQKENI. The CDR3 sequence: CASSPSGPSTDTQYF. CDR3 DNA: TGTGCCAGCTCGCCTAGCGGTCCTAGCACAGATACGCAGTATTTT. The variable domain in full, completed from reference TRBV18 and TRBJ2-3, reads NAGVMQNPRHLVRRRGQEARLRCSPMKGHSHVYWYRQLPEEGLKFMVYLQKENIIDESGMPKERFSAEFPKEGPSILRIQQVVRGDSAAYFCASSPSGPSTDTQYFGPGTRLTVL.

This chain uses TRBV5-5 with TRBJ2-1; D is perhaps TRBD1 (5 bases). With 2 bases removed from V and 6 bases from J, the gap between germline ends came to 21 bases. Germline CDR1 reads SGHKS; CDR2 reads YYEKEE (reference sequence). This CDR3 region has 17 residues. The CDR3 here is CASSFRVSASRVNEQFF. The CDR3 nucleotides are TGTGCCAGCAGCTTTAGGGTCTCGGCCAGCAGGGTCAATGAGCAGTTCTTC.

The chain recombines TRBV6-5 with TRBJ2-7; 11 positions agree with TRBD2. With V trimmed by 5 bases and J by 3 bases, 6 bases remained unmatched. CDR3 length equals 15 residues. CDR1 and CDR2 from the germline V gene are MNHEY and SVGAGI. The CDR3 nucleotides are TGTGCCAGCAGTGCTGTGACTAGCGGGGACTACGAGCAGTACTTC. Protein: CASSAVTSGDYEQYF.

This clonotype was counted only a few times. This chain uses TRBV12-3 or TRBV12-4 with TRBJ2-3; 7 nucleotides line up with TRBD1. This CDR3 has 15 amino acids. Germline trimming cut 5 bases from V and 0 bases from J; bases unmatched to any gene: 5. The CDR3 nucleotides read TGTGCCAGCAGTCCGGGACAGCCTAGCACAGATACGCAGTATTTT. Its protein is CASSPGQPSTDTQYF.

CDR3 DNA sequence: TGTGCCAGCAGCTCGACAGGTCTGAATTCACCCCTCCACTTT. Protein sequence: CASSSTGLNSPLHF. The chain joins TRBV5-6 to TRBJ1-6; maybe TRBD1 (6 bases). The CDR3 consists of 14 residues. Germline-derived CDR1 and CDR2 are SGHDT and YYEEEE. The ends were cut back, 3 bases at V and 7 bases at J, with 11 bases in the middle. The full variable domain, with the rest looked up from reference TRBV5-6 and TRBJ1-6, is DAGVTQSPTHLIKTRGQQVTLRCSPKSGHDTVSWYQQALGQGPQFIFQYYEEEERQRGNFPDRFSGHQFPNYSSELNVNALLLGDSALYLCASSSTGLNSPLHFGNGTRLTVT.

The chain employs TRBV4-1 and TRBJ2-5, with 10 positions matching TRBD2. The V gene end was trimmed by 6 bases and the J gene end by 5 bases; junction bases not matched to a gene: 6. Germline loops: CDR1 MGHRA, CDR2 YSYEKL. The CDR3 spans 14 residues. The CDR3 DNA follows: TGCGCCAGCAGAAGCGGGGGGGCCGCTGAGACCCAGTACTTC. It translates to CASRSGGAAETQYF.

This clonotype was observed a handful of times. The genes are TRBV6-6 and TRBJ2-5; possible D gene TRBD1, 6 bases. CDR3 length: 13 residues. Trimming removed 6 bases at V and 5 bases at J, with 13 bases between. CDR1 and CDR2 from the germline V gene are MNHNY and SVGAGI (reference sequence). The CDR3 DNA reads TGTGCCAGCAGCGCGTGGGGGCGTGAGACCCAGTACTTC. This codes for CASSAWGRETQYF.

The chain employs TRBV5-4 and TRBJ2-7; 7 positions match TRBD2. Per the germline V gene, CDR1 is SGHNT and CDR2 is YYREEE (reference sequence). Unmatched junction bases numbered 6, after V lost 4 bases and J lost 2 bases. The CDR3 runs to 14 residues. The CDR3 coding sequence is TGTGCCAGCAGCCCCGATGGGGGGGCCTACGAGCAGTACTTC. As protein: CASSPDGGAYEQYF. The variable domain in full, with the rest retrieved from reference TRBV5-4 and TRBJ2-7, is ETGVTQSPTHLIKTRGQQVTLRCSSQSGHNTVSWYQQALGQGPQFIFQYYREEENGRGNFPPRFSGLQFPNYSSELNVNALELDDSALYLCASSPDGGAYEQYFGPGTRLTVT.

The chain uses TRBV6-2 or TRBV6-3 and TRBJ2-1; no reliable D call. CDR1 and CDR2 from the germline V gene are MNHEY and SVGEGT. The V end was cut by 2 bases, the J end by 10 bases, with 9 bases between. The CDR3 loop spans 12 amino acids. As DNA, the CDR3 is TGTGCCAGCAGTTACCTGGACGGAGAGCAGTTCTTC. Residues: CASSYLDGEQFF.

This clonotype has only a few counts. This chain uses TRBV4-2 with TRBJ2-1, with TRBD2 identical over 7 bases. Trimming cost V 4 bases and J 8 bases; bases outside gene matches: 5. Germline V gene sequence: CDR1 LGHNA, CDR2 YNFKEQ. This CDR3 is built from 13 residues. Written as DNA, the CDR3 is TGTGCCAGCAGCCTAGAGGGAGGGGATGAGCAGTTCTTC. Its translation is CASSLEGGDEQFF.

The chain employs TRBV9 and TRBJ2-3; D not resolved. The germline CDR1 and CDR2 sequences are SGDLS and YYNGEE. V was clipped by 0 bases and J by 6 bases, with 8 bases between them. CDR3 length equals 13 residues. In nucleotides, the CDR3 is TGTGCCAGCAGCGTAGACTCAAGGGATACGCAGTATTTT. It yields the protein CASSVDSRDTQYF.

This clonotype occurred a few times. In DNA form, the CDR3 reads TGTGCCTGGAGTCGGGGGGCATTCGGAAACACCATATATTTT. Translation: CAWSRGAFGNTIYF. The V call is TRBV30, the J call TRBJ1-3; TRBD1 might be the D (6 bases). V shed 2 bases and J shed 4 bases, with 12 bases lying between them. CDR3 length: 14 residues. CDR1 and CDR2 (germline): GTSNPN, SVGIG (reference sequence). Drawing the rest from reference TRBV30 and TRBJ1-3, the complete variable domain is SQTIHQWPATLVQPVGSPLSLECTVEGTSNPNLYWYRQAAGRGLQLLFYSVGIGQISSEVPQNLSASRPQDRQFILSSKKLLLSDSGFYLCAWSRGAFGNTIYFGEGSWLTVV.

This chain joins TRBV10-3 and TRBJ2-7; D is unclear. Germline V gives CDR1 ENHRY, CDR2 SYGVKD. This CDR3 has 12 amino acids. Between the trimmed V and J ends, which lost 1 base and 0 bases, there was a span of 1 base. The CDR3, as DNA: TGTGCCATCAGTGAGTACTCCTACGAGCAGTACTTC. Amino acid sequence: CAISEYSYEQYF.

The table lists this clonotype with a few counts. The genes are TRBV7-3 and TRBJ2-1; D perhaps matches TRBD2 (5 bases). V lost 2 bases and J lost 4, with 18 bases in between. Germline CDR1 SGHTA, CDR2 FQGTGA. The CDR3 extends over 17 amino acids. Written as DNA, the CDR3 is TGTGCCAGCAGCTTAGTTCTAGCCGCGATAATGTACAATGAGCAGTTCTTC. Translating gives CASSLVLAAIMYNEQFF.

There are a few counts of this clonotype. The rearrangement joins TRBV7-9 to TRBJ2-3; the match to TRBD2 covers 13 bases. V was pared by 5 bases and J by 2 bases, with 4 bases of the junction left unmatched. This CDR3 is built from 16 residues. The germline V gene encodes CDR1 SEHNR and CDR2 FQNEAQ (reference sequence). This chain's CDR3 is CASSIGLAGVTDTQYF. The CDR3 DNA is TGTGCCAGCAGCATCGGACTAGCGGGGGTCACAGATACGCAGTATTTT.

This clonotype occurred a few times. The CDR3 spells CASSLKRDPLDEQFF. CDR3 DNA: TGCGCCAGCAGCTTGAAGCGGGACCCGCTTGATGAGCAGTTCTTC. The genes are TRBV5-1 and TRBJ2-1; 7 bases fit TRBD2. There are 15 residues in the CDR3. The V gene end was trimmed by 1 base and the J gene end by 8 bases; junction bases not matched to a gene: 9. From germline, CDR1 is SGHRS and CDR2 YFSETQ.

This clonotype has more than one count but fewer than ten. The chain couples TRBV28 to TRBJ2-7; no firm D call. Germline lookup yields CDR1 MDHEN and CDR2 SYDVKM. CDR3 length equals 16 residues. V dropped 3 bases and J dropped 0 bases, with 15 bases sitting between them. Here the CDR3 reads CASSFDWASSSYEQYF. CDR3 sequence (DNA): TGTGCCAGCAGTTTCGACTGGGCTTCGAGCTCCTACGAGCAGTACTTC.